This is a list of T cell receptor beta chains from one sample in a study of regulatory T cells in long-lasting Graves disease. TCRdb called the multiplex PCR reads again in MiXCR, with one record for every CDR3 protein. The data contain 450,000 to 600,000 distinct CDR3 sequences, roughly 13% of them seen just once; the ten biggest clones take up 10%. These data were also filed under a second study, of T cells in Graves' hyperthyroidism and ophthalmopathy.

This material consisted of peripheral blood mononuclear cells (PBMCs), taken at new diagnosis, from a patient treated with antithyroid drugs. The source of these receptors is a man in his thirties or forties with Graves disease. The CDR3 runs from the conserved cysteine through the conserved F or W. The D gene is left open where the match is weak. Clone sizes are given selectively: once, few, many, or a class where the clone is expanded.

v_call	clone_size	d_call	j_call	cdr3_nt	cdr3_aa
TRBV20-1	many	-	TRBJ2-7	TGCAGTGCTCGACAGGACTCCTACGAGCAGTACTTC	CSARQDSYEQYF
TRBV10-3	few	TRBD1	TRBJ2-1	TGTGCCATCAGCCGGGACAGGGACAATGAGCAGTTCTTC	CAISRDRDNEQFF
TRBV20-1	-	-	TRBJ2-7	TGCAGTGCCCTCCCGCCGGGGGAGACGTACGAGCAGTACTTC	CSALPPGETYEQYF
TRBV27	many	-	TRBJ2-3	TGTGCCAGCAGCGTACAGGGACCCCAAGATACGCAGTATTTT	CASSVQGPQDTQYF
TRBV2	once	-	TRBJ2-2	TGTGCCAGCAGTGATATACTCCGGGACACCGGGGAGCTGTTTTTT	CASSDILRDTGELFF
TRBV6-2/TRBV6-3	many	-	TRBJ1-1	TGTGCCACGAAGCGGATAGGCGTGAACACTGAAGCTTTCTTT	CATKRIGVNTEAFF
TRBV19	-	TRBD1	TRBJ1-2	TGTGCCAGTAGTTCTCCCCCGGGACAGCCCTATGGCTACACCTTC	CASSSPPGQPYGYTF
TRBV3-1	few	-	TRBJ2-7	TGTGCCAGCAGCCGCCAGGGGTTATACGAGCAGTACTTC	CASSRQGLYEQYF
TRBV7-9	many	-	TRBJ2-1	TGTGCCAGCAGCTTACGGGGCAATGAGCAGTTCTTC	CASSLRGNEQFF
TRBV7-2	few	-	TRBJ2-7	TGTGCCAGCAGCTTAGGCCTGGGCCTAACCTACGAGCAGTACTTC	CASSLGLGLTYEQYF
TRBV25-1	many	-	TRBJ1-2	TGTGCCAGCAGTGAACAGGTCGAGAATGGCTACACCTTC	CASSEQVENGYTF
TRBV11-2	few	-	TRBJ1-5	TGTGCCAGCAGCTCGTACCGGGACGGGCACGTGGGGCCCCAGCATTTT	CASSSYRDGHVGPQHF
TRBV7-2	few	-	TRBJ2-3	TGTGCCAGCAGCTTAATGAGCGGGAGCACAGATACGCAGTATTTT	CASSLMSGSTDTQYF
TRBV24-1	-	-	TRBJ1-5	TGTGCCACCAGTGATTCTCCTACGGCAGGGGCTCAGCCCCAGCATTTT	CATSDSPTAGAQPQHF
TRBV5-1	many	-	TRBJ2-3	TGCGCCAGCAGCTTGGTGGGAGAACAAGATACGCAGTATTTT	CASSLVGEQDTQYF